These 29 T cell receptor beta chains were all obtained from the same sample, sequenced in a study of PD-L1 blockade in urothelial cancer. TCRdb keeps only in-frame clones here, not all; method: immunoSEQ multiplex PCR. The sample carries tens of thousands of clones, 85% to 90% recorded once. The sample consisted of PBMCs, taken around atezolizumab (anti-PD-L1) treatment. Every receptor here comes from a man between 50 and 59 years old with urothelial cancer.

The chain links TRBV6-6 to TRBJ2-7, with TRBD2 matching over 9 bases. Germline CDR1 MNHNY, CDR2 SVGAGI (reference sequence). V was clipped by 5 bases and J by 4 bases; unmatched bases: 6. CDR3 length: 14 amino acids. CDR3 bases: TGTGCCAGCAGTAGAGCGGGAGGAGGATACGAGCAGTACTTC. Encoded protein: CASSRAGGGYEQYF.

There are a few counts of this clone. The J gene is TRBJ2-7, the V gene TRBV5-5; 11 bases map to TRBD2. Germline lookup yields CDR1 SGHKS and CDR2 YYEKEE (reference sequence). The CDR3 is 13 amino acids. V shed 3 bases and J 6 bases; nucleotides not matched to a gene: 2. The CDR3 DNA sequence: TGTGCCAGCAGCTGGGGACTAGCGGCCGAGCAGTACTTC. Translated, it gives CASSWGLAAEQYF.

This clone appeared once. This chain connects TRBV30 to TRBJ1-4; 9 nucleotides match TRBD1. Looked up from germline, CDR1 is GTSNPN and CDR2 is SVGIG (reference sequence). J lost 7 bases, V lost 4 bases, and 13 bases had no gene match. This CDR3 comprises 16 residues. The CDR3 bases are TGTGCCTGGACTTGGACTTGGGACAGGGCCCCTGAAAAACTGTTTTTT. Protein sequence: CAWTWTWDRAPEKLFF.

The chain is built from TRBV7-9 and TRBJ2-7; 7 nucleotides align to TRBD1. CDR1 and CDR2 from the germline V gene are SEHNR and FQNEAQ (reference sequence). J gave up 2 bases and V 3 bases, and 19 bases lay outside the gene matches. The CDR3 runs 19 residues. The CDR3 reads CASSLHALSDRGGTYEQYF. DNA of the CDR3: TGTGCCAGCAGCTTGCATGCCCTATCGGACAGAGGGGGCACCTACGAGCAGTACTTC. Based on the CDR3 plus reference TRBV7-9 and TRBJ2-7, the full variable domain is DTGVSQNPRHKITKRGQNVTFRCDPISEHNRLYWYRQTLGQGPEFLTYFQNEAQLEKSRLLSDRFSAERPKGSFSTLEIQRTEQGDSAMYLCASSLHALSDRGGTYEQYFGPGTRLTVT.

The chain is built from TRBV19 and TRBJ1-5; 7 bases match TRBD1. Germline trimming cut 0 bases from V and 0 bases from J; bases unmatched to any gene: 11. CDR3 length: 19 residues. Germline values: CDR1 LNHDA, CDR2 SQIVND (reference sequence). Written as DNA, the CDR3 is TGTGCCAGTAGTATAGATCCGGACAGGAGAATCTATAGCAATCAGCCCCAGCATTTT. This translates into CASSIDPDRRIYSNQPQHF.

This clone showed up just once. The genes are TRBV9 and TRBJ1-6; D remains unclear. The germline CDR1 and CDR2 sequences are SGDLS and YYNGEE. Trimming cost V 6 bases and J 7 bases, with 11 bases left between them. This CDR3 has 13 amino acids. The CDR3, as DNA: TGTGCCAGCACCCCTGAGTGGAATTCACCCCTCCACTTT. This sequence encodes CASTPEWNSPLHF. Looking up the rest from reference TRBV9 and TRBJ1-6 gives the full variable domain: DSGVTQTPKHLITATGQRVTLRCSPRSGDLSVYWYQQSLDQGLQFLIQYYNGEERAKGNILERFSAQQFPDLHSELNLSSLELGDSALYFCASTPEWNSPLHFGNGTRLTVT.

DNA of the CDR3: TGCGCCAGCAGCCAAATCAAATGGTCAGGCGATAATTCACCCCTCCACTTT. It yields the protein CASSQIKWSGDNSPLHF. The V and J genes are TRBV4-1 and TRBJ1-6; D ambiguous. Germline V gene lookup returns CDR1 MGHRA and CDR2 YSYEKL. The V end lost 2 bases, the J end lost 5 bases, and 16 bases lay between the germline ends. This CDR3 is 17 amino acids long.

This clone was observed a few times. V usage is TRBV9 and J usage is TRBJ1-5, with 7 bases matching TRBD1. This CDR3 contains 15 residues. Germline values: CDR1 SGDLS, CDR2 YYNGEE. Trimming removed 3 bases from V and 3 bases from J; junction bases left unmatched: 6. CDR3 residues: CASSGQGWDNQPQHF. In DNA form, the CDR3 reads TGTGCCAGCAGCGGACAGGGATGGGACAATCAGCCCCAGCATTTT.

This chain joins TRBV28 and TRBJ2-7, with 11 nucleotides matching TRBD1. Germline-derived CDR1 and CDR2 are MDHEN and SYDVKM. V trimming: 6 bases; J trimming: 7 bases; junction bases outside the gene matches: 14. The length of the CDR3 is 16 residues. The CDR3 region is CASSPLDRGLAGEQYF. CDR3 sequence (DNA): TGTGCCAGCAGCCCTTTGGACAGGGGGCTTGCAGGAGAGCAGTACTTC.

The CDR3 loop reads CSVGPVTSGGSETQYF. The CDR3, as DNA: TGCAGCGTTGGCCCTGTGACTAGCGGGGGATCAGAGACCCAGTACTTC. The chain uses TRBV29-1 and TRBJ2-5, with 12 bases identical to TRBD2. The CDR3 loop spans 16 amino acids. J lost 4 bases, V lost 4 bases, and 10 bases had no gene match. CDR1 and CDR2 (germline): SQVTM, ANQGSEA.

The genes are TRBV6-1 and TRBJ1-5; a weak D match, TRBD1 (5 bases). This CDR3 contains 13 residues. From germline, CDR1 is MNHNS and CDR2 SASEGT. The V gene lost 6 bases and the J gene lost 7 bases, with 13 bases spanning the gap. CDR3 sequence: CASRYQGNQPQHF. The CDR3 DNA reads TGTGCCAGCAGATATCAGGGAAACCAGCCCCAGCATTTT.

The CDR3 region has the DNA TGTGCCAGCAGTTTAAGACAGGGTAAATACAATGAGCAGTTCTTC. Translation gives CASSLRQGKYNEQFF. The chain employs TRBV27 and TRBJ2-1; TRBD1 aligns across 7 bases. The germline V gene encodes CDR1 MNHEY and CDR2 SMNVEV (reference sequence). The CDR3 runs 15 residues. J gave up 4 bases and V 2 bases, and 5 bases lay outside the gene matches.

V and J are TRBV5-6 and TRBJ2-3, with 7 bases fitting TRBD1. The CDR3 is 14 amino acids. Germline assignment: CDR1 SGHDT and CDR2 YYEEEE. With V trimmed by 1 base and J by 6 bases, 5 bases remained unmatched. As DNA, the CDR3 is TGTGCCAGCAGCTTGTTCACAGGGGCGGATACGCAGTATTTT. This encodes CASSLFTGADTQYF.

This clone came up once. V usage is TRBV7-6 and J usage is TRBJ2-5; 8 bases map to TRBD1. The V gene's germline CDR1 is SGHVS and CDR2 FNYEAQ. The CDR3 has 17 residues. The trim removed 6 bases at V and 1 base at J, leaving 13 bases unmatched. The CDR3 loop reads CASSPVPGQGAQETQYF. CDR3 DNA: TGTGCCAGCAGTCCGGTGCCGGGCCAGGGGGCCCAAGAGACCCAGTACTTC.

The chain joins TRBV7-2 to TRBJ1-2; 12 bases agree with TRBD1. CDR1 is SGHTA and CDR2 is FQGNSA in the germline V gene. The CDR3 totals 19 residues. The ends lost 4 bases at V and 6 bases at J; junction bases unmatched: 18. DNA for the CDR3: TGTGCCAGCAGCTCCAAAGGGAGCGCAACCGGGACAGGGGGCGATGGCTACACCTTC. It is translated as CASSSKGSATGTGGDGYTF.

This chain joins TRBV6-5 and TRBJ1-3; 10 nucleotides line up with TRBD1. The germline V gene has CDR1 MNHEY and CDR2 SVGAGI. V was clipped by 8 bases and J by 4 bases; unmatched bases: 5. CDR3 length equals 14 residues. The CDR3 reads CASRDRGLGNTIYF. The DNA for the CDR3 is TGTGCCAGCCGGGACAGGGGCTTGGGAAACACCATATATTTT.

The chain couples TRBV27 to TRBJ2-3, with D perhaps TRBD2 (7 bases). This CDR3 has 17 amino acids. V was shortened by 3 bases and J by 5 bases, with 21 bases between the two germline ends. The germline V gene encodes CDR1 MNHEY and CDR2 SMNVEV (reference sequence). The CDR3 DNA reads as TGTGCCAGCAGTTTGTCCCCGGTGGGGGGGCTTCAAGATACGCAGTATTTT. Protein: CASSLSPVGGLQDTQYF.

V usage is TRBV5-8 and J usage is TRBJ2-1; 10 bases are a match to TRBD1. CDR3 length equals 16 residues. J gave up 4 bases and V 5 bases, and 9 bases lay outside the gene matches. Looked up from germline, CDR1 is SGHTS and CDR2 is YDEGEE. CDR3 loop: CASRIDRDRGYNEQFF. CDR3 nucleotide sequence: TGTGCCAGCAGAATTGACCGGGACAGGGGATACAATGAGCAGTTCTTC.

The table lists this clone with a few counts. V gene TRBV27 combines with J gene TRBJ2-7, with D perhaps TRBD2 (5 bases). Trimming took off 6 bases at V and 6 bases at J, with 18 bases between the two ends. The CDR3 loop spans 14 amino acids. Germline assignment: CDR1 MNHEY and CDR2 SMNVEV (reference sequence). CDR3 nucleotide sequence: TGTGCCAGCAGGACACTAGTGGTCGGATCCGAGCAGTACTTC. This gives the protein CASRTLVVGSEQYF.

The chain is built from TRBV9 and TRBJ1-5, with 11 bases fitting TRBD1. Germline CDR1 is SGDLS and CDR2 is YYNGEE. CDR3 length: 14 residues. The trim removed 4 bases at V and 8 bases at J, leaving 5 bases unmatched. The CDR3, as DNA: TGTGCCAGCAGCCTCGGGACAGGGGGAGAGCCCCAGCATTTT. Its translation: CASSLGTGGEPQHF. The variable domain in full, with the rest retrieved from reference TRBV9 and TRBJ1-5, is DSGVTQTPKHLITATGQRVTLRCSPRSGDLSVYWYQQSLDQGLQFLIQYYNGEERAKGNILERFSAQQFPDLHSELNLSSLELGDSALYFCASSLGTGGEPQHFGDGTRLSIL.

The chain uses TRBV7-9 and TRBJ2-3; 12 positions agree with TRBD2. The germline V gene has CDR1 SEHNR and CDR2 FQNEAQ (reference sequence). V lost 5 bases to trimming and J lost 6 bases; unmatched junction nucleotides: 12. CDR3 length: 17 residues. CDR3: CASSPTSGGLLRDTQYF. DNA of the CDR3: TGTGCCAGCAGCCCAACTAGCGGGGGGTTACTAAGGGATACGCAGTATTTT.

The CDR3 nucleotides are TGTGCCTGGAGCATAACCGGGACAGGGGAGCACTATGGCTACACCTTC. Its translation: CAWSITGTGEHYGYTF. The chain carries TRBV30 and TRBJ1-2; 10 bases agree with TRBD1. From germline, CDR1 is GTSNPN and CDR2 SVGIG (reference sequence). The CDR3 runs 16 residues. J gave up 3 bases and V 3 bases, and 10 bases lay outside the gene matches.

V and J are TRBV6-4 and TRBJ2-1; TRBD1 might be the D (5 bases). The V end lost 10 bases, the J end lost 6 bases, and 13 bases lay between the germline ends. CDR3 length: 12 residues. Looked up from germline, CDR1 is MRHNA and CDR2 is SNTAGT. Here the CDR3 reads CATSHQGNEQFF. The CDR3 nucleotides are TGTGCCACCTCGCATCAGGGCAATGAGCAGTTCTTC.

This chain joins TRBV10-1 and TRBJ2-5; possibly TRBD1 for D (6 bases). Germline-derived CDR1 and CDR2 are WNHNN and SYGVQD (reference sequence). CDR3 size: 12 residues. V lost 8 bases to trimming and J lost 2 bases, with 9 bases between them. The CDR3 DNA reads TGCGCCAGCGGGACAAGTCAAGAGACCCAGTACTTC. It specifies CASGTSQETQYF.

V gene TRBV7-3 combines with J gene TRBJ2-5; tentatively, D is TRBD1 (6 bases). The CDR3 covers 15 residues. Germline-derived CDR1 and CDR2 are SGHTA and FQGTGA. The ends were cut back, 2 bases at V and 0 bases at J, with 10 bases in the middle. In nucleotides, the CDR3 is TGTGCCAGCAGCTTACCCGGGACAAACCAAGAGACCCAGTACTTC. Encoded protein: CASSLPGTNQETQYF.

The J gene is TRBJ2-7, the V gene TRBV5-1; 8 bases map to TRBD2. The V gene's germline CDR1 is SGHRS and CDR2 YFSETQ. CDR3 length: 15 residues. The trim removed 1 base at V and 3 bases at J, leaving 6 bases unmatched. The CDR3: CASSLSGGNLYEQYF. As DNA, the CDR3 is TGCGCCAGCAGCTTGTCGGGGGGGAACCTCTACGAGCAGTACTTC.

CDR3 loop: CASSHRATSYNEQFF. The CDR3 coding sequence is TGTGCCAGCAGCCACAGGGCTACGTCCTACAATGAGCAGTTCTTC. This rearrangement joins TRBV6-5 to TRBJ2-1; D might be TRBD1 (6 bases). CDR3 length: 15 residues. The germline CDR1 and CDR2 sequences are MNHEY and SVGAGI. Trimming stripped 6 bases from V and 1 base from J, with 13 bases between.

This CDR3 is CASSFGTREQETQYF. The DNA of the CDR3 is TGTGCCAGCAGCTTTGGGACGCGGGAGCAAGAGACCCAGTACTTC. The rearrangement joins TRBV11-2 to TRBJ2-5; 7 nucleotides agree with TRBD2. The CDR3 runs 15 residues. The junction had 6 bases not matched to a gene; V was cut back by 3 bases and J by 2 bases. Germline CDR1 is SGHAT and CDR2 is FQNNGV.

The J gene is TRBJ1-1, the V gene TRBV19, with 7 nucleotides matching TRBD1. The germline V gene has CDR1 LNHDA and CDR2 SQIVND (reference sequence). V lost 3 bases to trimming and J lost 0 bases; unmatched junction nucleotides: 4. The CDR3 totals 15 residues. Written as DNA, the CDR3 is TGTGCCAGTAGTATTTTGGGACAGTTGAACACTGAAGCTTTCTTT. It is translated as CASSILGQLNTEAFF.